This T cell receptor beta chain was recorded in a study of PD-1 blockade in mismatch repair-deficient tumors. Study-wide findings and caveats: Tumor-resident clones, often absent from pretreatment blood, expanded after pembrolizumab and then contracted.

Note on this clone: Its antigen is still unknown.

Germline CDR1 and CDR2: SNHLY and FYNNEI. The CDR3 contains 12 residues. Trimming left V 6 bases short and J 0 bases short, with 4 bases between. The data were produced by immunoSEQ multiplex PCR, yet TCRdb's version contains in-frame clones alone and is incomplete. This table holds just under 80,000 clones, roughly 80% found once. Every patient had mismatch repair deficiency by PCR or immunohistochemistry. Three pembrolizumab responders had their TCRs sequenced. This specimen consisted of peripheral blood, obtained 44 weeks after starting pembrolizumab. The receptor was derived from an adult with mismatch repair-deficient cancer. J is TRBJ2-3 and V is TRBV2; D uncertain. Here the CDR3 reads CASSSSTDTQYF. CDR3 DNA: TGTGCCAGCAGCTCTAGCACAGATACGCAGTATTTT.